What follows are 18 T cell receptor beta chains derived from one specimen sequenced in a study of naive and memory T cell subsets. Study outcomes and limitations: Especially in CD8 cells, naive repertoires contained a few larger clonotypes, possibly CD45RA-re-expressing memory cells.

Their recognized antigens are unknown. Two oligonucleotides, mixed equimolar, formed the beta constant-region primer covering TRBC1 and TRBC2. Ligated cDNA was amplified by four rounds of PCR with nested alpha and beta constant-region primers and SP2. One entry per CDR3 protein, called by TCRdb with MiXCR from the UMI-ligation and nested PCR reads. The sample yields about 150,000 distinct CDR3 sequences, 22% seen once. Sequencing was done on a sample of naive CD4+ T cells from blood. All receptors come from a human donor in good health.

The CDR3 sequence: CASRRTRALAVYEQYF. CDR3 coding DNA: TGTGCCAGCAGGCGAACCAGGGCGCTAGCGGTCTACGAGCAGTACTTC. V gene TRBV6-5 combines with J gene TRBJ2-7; 7 bases are a match to TRBD2. Per the germline V gene, CDR1 is MNHEY and CDR2 is SVGAGI. J was trimmed by 3 bases and V by 6 bases; bases with no gene match: 14. The CDR3 length is 16 residues.

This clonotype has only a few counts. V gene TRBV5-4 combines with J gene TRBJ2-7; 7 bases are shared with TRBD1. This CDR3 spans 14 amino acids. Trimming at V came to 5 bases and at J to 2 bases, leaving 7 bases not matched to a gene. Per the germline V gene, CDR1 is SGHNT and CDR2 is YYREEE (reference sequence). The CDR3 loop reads CASRRGDSPYEQYF. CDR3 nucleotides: TGTGCCAGCAGACGAGGGGACAGCCCCTACGAGCAGTACTTC.

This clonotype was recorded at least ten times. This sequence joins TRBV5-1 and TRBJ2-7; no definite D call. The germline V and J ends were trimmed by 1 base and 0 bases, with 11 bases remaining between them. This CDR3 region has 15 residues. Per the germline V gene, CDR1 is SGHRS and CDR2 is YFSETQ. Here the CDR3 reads CASSLSVLSSYEQYF. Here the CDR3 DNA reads TGCGCCAGCAGCTTGAGTGTCTTAAGCTCCTACGAGCAGTACTTC.

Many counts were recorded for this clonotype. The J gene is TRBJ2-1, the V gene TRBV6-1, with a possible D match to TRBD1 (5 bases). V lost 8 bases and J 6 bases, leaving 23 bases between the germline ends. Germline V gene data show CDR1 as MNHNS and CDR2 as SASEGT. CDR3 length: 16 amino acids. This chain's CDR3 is CASAVWAGSRVNEQFF. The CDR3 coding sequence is TGTGCCAGCGCAGTGTGGGCAGGGTCACGGGTCAATGAGCAGTTCTTC.

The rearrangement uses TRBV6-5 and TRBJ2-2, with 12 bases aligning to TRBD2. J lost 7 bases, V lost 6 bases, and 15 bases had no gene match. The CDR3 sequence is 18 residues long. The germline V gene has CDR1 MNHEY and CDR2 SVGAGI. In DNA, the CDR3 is TGTGCCAGCAGCAAGAGGGCTAGCGGGAGGGCGTTTGTCGGGGAGCTGTTTTTT. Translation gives CASSKRASGRAFVGELFF.

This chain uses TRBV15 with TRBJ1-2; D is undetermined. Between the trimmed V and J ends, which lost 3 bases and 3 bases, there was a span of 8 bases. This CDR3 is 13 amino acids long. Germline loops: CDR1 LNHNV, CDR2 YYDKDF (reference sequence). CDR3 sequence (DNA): TGTGCCACCAGCAGGAGGGTTGACTATGGCTACACCTTC. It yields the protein CATSRRVDYGYTF.

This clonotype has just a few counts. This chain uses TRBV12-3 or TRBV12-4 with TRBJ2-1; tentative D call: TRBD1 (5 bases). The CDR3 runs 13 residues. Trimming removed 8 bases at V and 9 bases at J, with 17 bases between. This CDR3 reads CASRFRQGREQFF. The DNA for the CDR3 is TGTGCCAGCCGCTTTCGGCAGGGTCGTGAGCAGTTCTTC.

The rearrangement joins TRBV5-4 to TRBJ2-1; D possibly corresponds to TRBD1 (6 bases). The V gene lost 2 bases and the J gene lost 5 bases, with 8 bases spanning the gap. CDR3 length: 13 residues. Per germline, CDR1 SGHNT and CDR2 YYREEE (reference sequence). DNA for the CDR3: TGTGCCAGCAGCTTAGGGGGAGACAATGAGCAGTTCTTC. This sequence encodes CASSLGGDNEQFF.

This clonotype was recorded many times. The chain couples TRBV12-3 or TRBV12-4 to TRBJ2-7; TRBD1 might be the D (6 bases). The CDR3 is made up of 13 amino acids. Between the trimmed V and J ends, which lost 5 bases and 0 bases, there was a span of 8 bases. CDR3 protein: CASSRQASYEQYF. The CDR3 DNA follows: TGTGCCAGCAGTCGACAGGCCTCCTACGAGCAGTACTTC.

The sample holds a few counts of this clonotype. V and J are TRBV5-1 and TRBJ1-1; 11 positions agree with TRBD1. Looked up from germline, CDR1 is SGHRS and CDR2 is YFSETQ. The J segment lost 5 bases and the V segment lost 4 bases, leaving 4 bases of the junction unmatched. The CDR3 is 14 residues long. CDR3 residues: CASSIGQGATEAFF. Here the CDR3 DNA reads TGCGCCAGCAGCATAGGACAGGGGGCGACTGAAGCTTTCTTT.

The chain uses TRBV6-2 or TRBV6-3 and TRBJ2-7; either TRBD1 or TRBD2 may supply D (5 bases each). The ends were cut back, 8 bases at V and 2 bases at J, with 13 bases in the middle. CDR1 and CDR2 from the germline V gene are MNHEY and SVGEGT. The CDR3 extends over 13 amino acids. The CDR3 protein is CASSPGRAYEQYF. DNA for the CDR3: TGTGCCAGCTCTCCGGGACGGGCCTACGAGCAGTACTTC.

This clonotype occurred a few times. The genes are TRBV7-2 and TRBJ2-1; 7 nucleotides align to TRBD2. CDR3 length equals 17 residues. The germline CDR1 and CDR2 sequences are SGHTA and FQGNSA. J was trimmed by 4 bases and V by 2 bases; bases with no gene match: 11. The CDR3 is CASSLTGRVAGYNEQFF. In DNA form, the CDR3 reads TGTGCCAGCAGCTTAACTGGGAGGGTAGCGGGTTACAATGAGCAGTTCTTC.

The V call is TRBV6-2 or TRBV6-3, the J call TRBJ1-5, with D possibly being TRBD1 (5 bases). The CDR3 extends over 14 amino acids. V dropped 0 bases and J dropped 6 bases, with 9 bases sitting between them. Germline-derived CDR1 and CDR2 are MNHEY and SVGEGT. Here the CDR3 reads CASSYSKGIQPQHF. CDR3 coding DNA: TGTGCCAGCAGTTACTCGAAGGGGATTCAGCCCCAGCATTTT.

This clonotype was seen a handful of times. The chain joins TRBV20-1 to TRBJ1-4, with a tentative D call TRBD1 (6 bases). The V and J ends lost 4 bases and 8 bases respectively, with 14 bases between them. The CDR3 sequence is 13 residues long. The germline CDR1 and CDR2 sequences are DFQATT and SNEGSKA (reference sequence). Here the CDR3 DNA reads TGCAGTGCTATACAGGGATTCGGAGAAAAACTGTTTTTT. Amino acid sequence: CSAIQGFGEKLFF.

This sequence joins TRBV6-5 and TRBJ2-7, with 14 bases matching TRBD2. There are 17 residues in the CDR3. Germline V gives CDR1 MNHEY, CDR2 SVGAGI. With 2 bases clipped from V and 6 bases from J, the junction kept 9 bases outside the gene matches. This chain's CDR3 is CASSYAGTSGSYPEQYF. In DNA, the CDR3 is TGTGCCAGCAGTTACGCCGGGACTAGCGGGAGTTACCCCGAGCAGTACTTC.

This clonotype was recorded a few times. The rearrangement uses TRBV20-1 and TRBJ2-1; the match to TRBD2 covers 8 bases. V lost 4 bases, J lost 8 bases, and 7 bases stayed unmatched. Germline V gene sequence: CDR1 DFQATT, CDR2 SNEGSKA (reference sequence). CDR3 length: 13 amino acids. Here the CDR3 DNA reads TGCAGTGCTAAGCCGGGACTAGTCCATGAGCAGTTCTTC. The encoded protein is CSAKPGLVHEQFF.

CDR3 amino acids: CASSRGPTATNEKLFF. The CDR3 coding sequence is TGTGCCAGCAGTCGAGGGCCGACAGCAACTAATGAAAAACTGTTTTTT. This chain joins TRBV6-5 and TRBJ1-4; D may be TRBD1 (5 bases). V was cut by 5 bases and J by 0 bases, with 13 bases left in between. Germline values: CDR1 MNHEY, CDR2 SVGAGI. CDR3 size: 16 residues.

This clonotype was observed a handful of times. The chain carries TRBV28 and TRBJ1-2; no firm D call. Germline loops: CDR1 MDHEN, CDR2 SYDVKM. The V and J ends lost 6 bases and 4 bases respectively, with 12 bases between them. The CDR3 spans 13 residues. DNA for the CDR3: TGTGCCAGCAGCCGCGAGGCTAGCTATGGCTACACCTTC. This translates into CASSREASYGYTF.